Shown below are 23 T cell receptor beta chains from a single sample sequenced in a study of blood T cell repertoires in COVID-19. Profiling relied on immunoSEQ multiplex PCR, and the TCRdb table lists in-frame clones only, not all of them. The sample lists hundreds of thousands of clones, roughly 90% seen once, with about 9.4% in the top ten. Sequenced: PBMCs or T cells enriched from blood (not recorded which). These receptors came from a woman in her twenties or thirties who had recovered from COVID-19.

CDR3: CASSPTGFNQPQHF. CDR3 bases: TGTGCCAGCAGCCCAACAGGGTTCAATCAGCCCCAGCATTTT. The genes are TRBV7-9 and TRBJ1-5; maybe TRBD1 (6 bases). The V gene's germline CDR1 is SEHNR and CDR2 FQNEAQ (reference sequence). Trimming stripped 5 bases from V and 3 bases from J, with 11 bases between. The CDR3 spans 14 residues. Full variable domain (outside the CDR3, taken from reference TRBV7-9 and TRBJ1-5): DTGVSQNPRHKITKRGQNVTFRCDPISEHNRLYWYRQTLGQGPEFLTYFQNEAQLEKSRLLSDRFSAERPKGSFSTLEIQRTEQGDSAMYLCASSPTGFNQPQHFGDGTRLSIL.

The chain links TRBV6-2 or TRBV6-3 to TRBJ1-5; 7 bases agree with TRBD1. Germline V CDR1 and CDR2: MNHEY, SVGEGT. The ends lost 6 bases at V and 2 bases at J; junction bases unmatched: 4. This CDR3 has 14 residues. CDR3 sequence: CASSITGGNQPQHF. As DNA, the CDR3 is TGTGCCAGCAGCATTACAGGGGGCAATCAGCCCCAGCATTTT.

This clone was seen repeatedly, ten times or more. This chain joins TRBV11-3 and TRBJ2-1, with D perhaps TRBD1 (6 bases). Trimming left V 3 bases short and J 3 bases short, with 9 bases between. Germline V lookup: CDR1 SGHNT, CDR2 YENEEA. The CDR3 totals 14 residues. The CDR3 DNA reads TGTGCCAGCAGCTTGGGGGCTAACTACAATGAGCAGTTCTTC. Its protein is CASSLGANYNEQFF.

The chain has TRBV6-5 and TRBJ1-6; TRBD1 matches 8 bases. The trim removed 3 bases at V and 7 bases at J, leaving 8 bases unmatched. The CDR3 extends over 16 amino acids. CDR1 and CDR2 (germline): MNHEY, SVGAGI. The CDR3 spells CASSYGQGYQNSPLHF. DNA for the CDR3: TGTGCCAGCAGTTATGGACAGGGCTACCAAAATTCACCCCTCCACTTT.

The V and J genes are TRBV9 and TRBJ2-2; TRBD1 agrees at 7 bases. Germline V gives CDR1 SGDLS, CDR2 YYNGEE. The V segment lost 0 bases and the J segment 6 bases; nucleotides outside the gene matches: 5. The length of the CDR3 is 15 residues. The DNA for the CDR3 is TGTGCCAGCAGCGTAGGAGGGGGCTACTCCGGGGAGCTGTTTTTT. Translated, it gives CASSVGGGYSGELFF.

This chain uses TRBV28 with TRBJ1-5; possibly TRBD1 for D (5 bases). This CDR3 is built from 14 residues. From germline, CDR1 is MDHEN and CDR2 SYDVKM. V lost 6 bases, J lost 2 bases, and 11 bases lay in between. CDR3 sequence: CASRVQVGNQPQHF. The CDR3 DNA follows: TGTGCCAGCAGGGTACAGGTTGGCAATCAGCCCCAGCATTTT.

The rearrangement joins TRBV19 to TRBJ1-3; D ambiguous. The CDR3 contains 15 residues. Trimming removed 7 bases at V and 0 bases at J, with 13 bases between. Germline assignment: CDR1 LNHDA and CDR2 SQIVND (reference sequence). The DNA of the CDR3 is TGTGCCAGTAAGAGCCCCGGTGGCTCTGGAAACACCATATATTTT. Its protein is CASKSPGGSGNTIYF.

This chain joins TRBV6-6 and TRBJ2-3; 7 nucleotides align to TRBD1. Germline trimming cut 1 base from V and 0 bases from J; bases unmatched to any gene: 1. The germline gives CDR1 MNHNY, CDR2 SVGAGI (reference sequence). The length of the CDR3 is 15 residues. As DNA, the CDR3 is TGTGCCAGCAGTTACTGGACAGGTAGCACAGATACGCAGTATTTT. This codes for CASSYWTGSTDTQYF.

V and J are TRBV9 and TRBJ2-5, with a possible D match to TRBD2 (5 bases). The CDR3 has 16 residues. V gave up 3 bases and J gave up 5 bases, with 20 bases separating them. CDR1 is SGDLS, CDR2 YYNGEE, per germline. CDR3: CASSGGSGWTGETQYF. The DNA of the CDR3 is TGTGCCAGCAGCGGAGGAAGCGGATGGACGGGGGAGACCCAGTACTTC.

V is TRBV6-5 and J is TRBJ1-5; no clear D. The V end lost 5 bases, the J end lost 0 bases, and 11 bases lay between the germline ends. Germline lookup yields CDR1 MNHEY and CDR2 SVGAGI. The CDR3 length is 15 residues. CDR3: CASSPIQVSNQPQHF. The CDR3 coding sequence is TGTGCCAGCAGTCCCATCCAGGTTAGCAATCAGCCCCAGCATTTT.

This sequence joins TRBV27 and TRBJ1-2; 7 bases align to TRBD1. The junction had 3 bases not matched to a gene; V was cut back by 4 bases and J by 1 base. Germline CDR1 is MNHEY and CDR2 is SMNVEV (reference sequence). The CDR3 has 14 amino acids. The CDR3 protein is CASSSNRGNYGYTF. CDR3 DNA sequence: TGTGCCAGCAGTTCGAACAGGGGTAACTATGGCTACACCTTC.

The CDR3 nucleotides are TGTGCCAGCAGTCAGGACAGGGATCATGAGCAGTTCTTC. Translating it yields CASSQDRDHEQFF. The V gene is TRBV28, the J gene TRBJ2-1, with 8 bases identical to TRBD1. In germline, CDR1 is MDHEN, CDR2 SYDVKM. This CDR3 has 13 amino acids. V dropped 5 bases and J dropped 8; count of bases not matched to a gene: 5.

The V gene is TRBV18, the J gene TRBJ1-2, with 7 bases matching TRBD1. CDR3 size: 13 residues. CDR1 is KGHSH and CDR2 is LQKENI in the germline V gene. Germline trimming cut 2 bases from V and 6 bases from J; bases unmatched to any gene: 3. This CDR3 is CASSPSTGDGYTF. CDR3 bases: TGTGCCAGCTCACCATCCACAGGGGATGGCTACACCTTC.

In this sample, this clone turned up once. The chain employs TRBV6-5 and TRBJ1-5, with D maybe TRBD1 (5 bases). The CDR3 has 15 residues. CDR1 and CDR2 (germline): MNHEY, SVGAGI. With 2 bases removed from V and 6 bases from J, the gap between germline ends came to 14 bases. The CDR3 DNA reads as TGTGCCAGCAGTTACAGGGCGGGGCGCGGTCAGCCCCAGCATTTT. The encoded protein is CASSYRAGRGQPQHF.

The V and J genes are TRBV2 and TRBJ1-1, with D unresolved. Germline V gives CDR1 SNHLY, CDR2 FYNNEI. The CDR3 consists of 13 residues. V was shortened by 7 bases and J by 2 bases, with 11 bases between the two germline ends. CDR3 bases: TGTGCCAGCACCGTGGAGGGCAACACTGAAGCTTTCTTT. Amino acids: CASTVEGNTEAFF.

Here the CDR3 reads CAIPGGSQGWGPGELFF. The CDR3 nucleotides read TGTGCCATCCCTGGGGGCAGCCAAGGTTGGGGTCCCGGGGAGCTGTTTTTT. This rearrangement joins TRBV10-3 to TRBJ2-2; perhaps TRBD1 as D (6 bases). Germline V lookup: CDR1 ENHRY, CDR2 SYGVKD. The CDR3 length is 17 residues. Deletions cut 8 bases from V and 6 bases from J, with 25 bases between.

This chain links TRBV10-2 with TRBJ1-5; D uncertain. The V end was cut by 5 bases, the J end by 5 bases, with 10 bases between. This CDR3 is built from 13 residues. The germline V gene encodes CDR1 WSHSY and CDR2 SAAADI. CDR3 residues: CASSPQFDQPQHF. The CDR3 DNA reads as TGCGCCAGCAGTCCCCAGTTTGATCAGCCCCAGCATTTT.

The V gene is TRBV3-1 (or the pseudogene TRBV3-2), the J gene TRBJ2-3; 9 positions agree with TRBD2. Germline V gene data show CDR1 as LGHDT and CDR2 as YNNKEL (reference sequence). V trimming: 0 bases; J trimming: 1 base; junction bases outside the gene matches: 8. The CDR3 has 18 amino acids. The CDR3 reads CASSQDGSGSMGTDTQYF. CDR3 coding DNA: TGTGCCAGCAGCCAAGACGGTAGCGGGAGTATGGGCACAGATACGCAGTATTTT.

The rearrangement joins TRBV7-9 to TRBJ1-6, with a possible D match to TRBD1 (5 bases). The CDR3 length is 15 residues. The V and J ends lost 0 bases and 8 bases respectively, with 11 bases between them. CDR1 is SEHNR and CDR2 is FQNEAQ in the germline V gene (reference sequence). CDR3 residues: CASSLAAGRYSPLHF. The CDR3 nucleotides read TGTGCCAGCAGCTTAGCGGCAGGGAGGTATTCACCCCTCCACTTT. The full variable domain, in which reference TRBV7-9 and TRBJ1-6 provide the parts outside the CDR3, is DTGVSQNPRHKITKRGQNVTFRCDPISEHNRLYWYRQTLGQGPEFLTYFQNEAQLEKSRLLSDRFSAERPKGSFSTLEIQRTEQGDSAMYLCASSLAAGRYSPLHFGNGTRLTVT.

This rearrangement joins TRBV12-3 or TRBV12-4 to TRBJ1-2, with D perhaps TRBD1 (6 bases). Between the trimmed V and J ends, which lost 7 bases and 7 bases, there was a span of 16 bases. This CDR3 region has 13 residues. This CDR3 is CASMRGGSRGYTF. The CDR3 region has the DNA TGTGCCAGCATGAGGGGGGGTAGTCGTGGCTACACCTTC.

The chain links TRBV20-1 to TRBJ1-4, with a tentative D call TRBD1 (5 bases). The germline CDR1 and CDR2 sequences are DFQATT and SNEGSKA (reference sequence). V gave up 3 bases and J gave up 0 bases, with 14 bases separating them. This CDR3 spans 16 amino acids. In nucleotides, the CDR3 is TGCAGTGCTAGTTTGGGGCCGCTGACAACTAATGAAAAACTGTTTTTT. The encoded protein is CSASLGPLTTNEKLFF.

CDR3 coding DNA: TGTGCCAGCAGTGAAGCGTTTGAGGGAGGCGGGGAGCTGTTTTTT. This translates into CASSEAFEGGGELFF. The V call is TRBV6-1, the J call TRBJ2-2, with D possibly matching TRBD2 (6 bases). The CDR3 sequence is 15 residues long. Trimming cost V 0 bases and J 7 bases, with 12 bases left between them. CDR1 is MNHNS and CDR2 is SASEGT in the germline V gene.

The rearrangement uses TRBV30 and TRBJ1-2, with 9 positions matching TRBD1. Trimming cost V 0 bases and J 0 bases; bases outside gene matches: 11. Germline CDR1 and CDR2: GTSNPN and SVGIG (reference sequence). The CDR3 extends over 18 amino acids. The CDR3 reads CAWSVRVGQGSSNYGYTF. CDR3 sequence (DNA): TGTGCCTGGAGTGTTCGGGTGGGACAGGGATCTTCTAACTATGGCTACACCTTC.